One and the same sample provided the 6 T cell receptor beta chains below, sequenced in a study of T cell responses to AZD1222 COVID-19 vaccine. TCRdb's copy holds only in-frame clones and misses some; the assay was immunoSEQ multiplex PCR. This sample yields 150,000 to 160,000 clones, of which 86% are seen a single time; more than 5.5% belongs to the top ten. This specimen was peripheral blood, taken on day 0 of MenACWY control vaccination. The receptors derive from an adult in good health.

This chain links TRBV28 with TRBJ1-5; no firm D call. The CDR3 is made up of 12 amino acids. Trimming left V 6 bases short and J 4 bases short, with 7 bases between. In germline, CDR1 is MDHEN, CDR2 SYDVKM. The chain's CDR3 is CASSWRNQPQHF. The CDR3 coding sequence is TGTGCCAGCAGCTGGAGGAATCAGCCCCAGCATTTT. The full variable domain, rest sourced from reference TRBV28 and TRBJ1-5, is DVKVTQSSRYLVKRTGEKVFLECVQDMDHENMFWYRQDPGLGLRLIYFSYDVKMKEKGDIPEGYSVSREKKERFSLILESASTNQTSMYLCASSWRNQPQHFGDGTRLSIL.

The rearrangement joins TRBV11-1 to TRBJ2-7; the match to TRBD2 covers 7 bases. The CDR3 runs 15 residues. V was pared by 5 bases and J by 6 bases, with 13 bases of the junction left unmatched. CDR1 and CDR2 (germline): SGHAT, FQDESV (reference sequence). This chain's CDR3 is CASSGGDRPWVEQYF. The CDR3 DNA reads as TGTGCCAGCAGCGGGGGGGACCGACCCTGGGTCGAGCAGTACTTC.

The rearrangement uses TRBV3-1 (or the pseudogene TRBV3-2) and TRBJ1-2; D gene ambiguous. V lost 0 bases and J 0 bases, leaving 17 bases between the germline ends. The CDR3 sequence is 18 residues long. Germline CDR1 LGHDT, CDR2 YNNKEL (reference sequence). This CDR3 is CASSQEMLTGSSNYGYTF. In DNA, the CDR3 is TGTGCCAGCAGCCAAGAAATGTTAACGGGAAGTTCTAACTATGGCTACACCTTC.

The CDR3 coding sequence is TGTGCCAGCAGCCCCCTTAGGGCCGAGGACACCGGGGAGCTGTTTTTT. Translating it yields CASSPLRAEDTGELFF. The J gene is TRBJ2-2, the V gene TRBV7-6; D unresolved. V was trimmed by 5 bases and J by 3 bases, leaving 16 bases between them. This CDR3 is 16 amino acids long. CDR1 SGHVS and CDR2 FNYEAQ come from the germline V gene.

The chain has TRBV21-1 and TRBJ2-7; the table's TRBD1 call for D was not verified on the DNA. TRBV21-1 is described as a pseudogene. The CDR3 loop spans 18 amino acids. The CDR3 nucleotides read TGTGCCAGCCGAGCATTATATCGTTCGGGACAGGGGTCATACGAGCAGTACGTC. This codes for CASRALYRSGQGSYEQYV.

V and J are TRBV11-1 and TRBJ2-3; D may be TRBD1 (6 bases). The V gene lost 5 bases and the J gene lost 1 base, with 13 bases spanning the gap. Germline CDR1 SGHAT, CDR2 FQDESV (reference sequence). The CDR3 is 15 amino acids. The CDR3 coding sequence is TGTGCCAGCAGCGTGGACAGCCGAGGCACAGATACGCAGTATTTT. It yields the protein CASSVDSRGTDTQYF.